This TCR beta chain was recovered during a study of regulatory T cells in long-lasting Graves disease. Study-wide points: Study of thyroid tissue was not done, with only peripheral blood studied.

Both iRepertoire HTBI primers and Arm-PCR of CDR3 regions were used to build the TCR beta libraries. TCRdb independently ran MiXCR on the multiplex PCR reads; one entry per CDR3 protein. Of about 530,000 distinct CDR3 sequences in the sample, roughly 16% were seen once. This clonotype came up many times. The antigen is undetermined. V dropped 5 bases and J dropped 0; count of bases not matched to a gene: 6. The V gene's germline CDR1 is LNHDA and CDR2 SQIVND (reference sequence). The CDR3 sequence is 15 residues long. The time point: newly diagnosed GD, antithyroid drugs for less than 3 months. The TCR library was made from RNA that had been extracted from PBMCs in TRIzol. These same data were also listed under a study on T cells in Graves' hyperthyroidism and ophthalmopathy. From that report: Each diagnosis was grounded in clinical symptoms, serum thyroxine and TRAb, thyroid ultrasound, and orbital computed tomography. A set of HTBI primers served as the primers for a first-round RT-PCR of the TCR CDR3. Clonotypes that were expanded in thyroid above 0.001 mostly appeared in blood too.

The chain uses TRBV19 and TRBJ1-1, with 7 bases that match TRBD1. This TCR was sampled from a woman in her forties or fifties with Graves disease. This material consisted of peripheral blood mononuclear cells (PBMCs), taken at new diagnosis, from a patient treated with antithyroid drugs. The CDR3 sequence: CASSPGTDVNTEAFF. The CDR3 DNA reads as TGTGCCAGTAGTCCCGGGACAGATGTGAACACTGAAGCTTTCTTT.